This T cell receptor beta chain was sequenced in a study of T cells in localized non-small cell lung cancer. Study-level results: Clonality peaked in uninvolved adjacent lung rather than tumor. The study detected a median roughly 50 of the top 100 tumor clones in adjacent lung. Heterogeneity remains possible because sequencing was limited to only one tumor region. A raised T cell density in blood coincided with lengthier overall survival.

In regard to this clone: The antigen is not known.

Data came from immunoSEQ multiplex PCR; TCRdb stores just in-frame clones and leaves some out. The sample lists some 19,000 clones, about nine tenths occurring once. V lost 8 bases to trimming and J lost 2 bases, with 19 bases between them. This CDR3 has 15 amino acids. The germline CDR1 and CDR2 sequences are KGHSH and LQKENI. Specimen: peripheral blood, collected before any cancer treatment. The source of this sequence is a male donor aged 60 or over with stage I squamous cell lung carcinoma. This chain links TRBV18 with TRBJ2-7; D ambiguous. In DNA form, the CDR3 reads TGTGCCAGCCTACCATCCTCCGGGCCCACCTACGAGCAGTACTTC. As protein: CASLPSSGPTYEQYF.